The 7 T cell receptor beta chains below come from one sample, sequenced in a study of PD-1 blockade in classical Hodgkin lymphoma (dated by TCRdb to 2018 to 2021). The label giving this sample's time point can be read as: cycle 4 day 1 (C4D1), after five to seven weeks of nivolumab. Relapse after autologous stem cell transplantation had occurred in all trial patients, and cohorts A, B and C were distinguished by prior brentuximab vedotin exposure. Library prep was done by the immunoSEQ multiplex PCR assay. TCRdb carries this immuneACCESS record with in-frame sequences only. Its versions omit some clonotypes, under half of them owing to an unresolved V gene in the studies checked, with the rest unexplained. Present in this sample are some 90,000 clones, more than 70% of which were seen just once. The ten largest account for roughly 10% of the sample. Material: peripheral blood mononuclear cells (PBMCs), obtained before the fourth cycle of nivolumab. These receptors came from a human donor with classical Hodgkin lymphoma.

This clone was found many times. The CDR3 loop is CASSQTYSGAPNTQYF. The CDR3 nucleotides are TGTGCCAGCAGCCAAACTTATAGCGGGGCCCCTAATACGCAGTATTTT. The rearrangement joins TRBV6-6 to TRBJ2-3; 8 nucleotides align to TRBD2. J was trimmed by 7 bases and V by 6 bases; bases with no gene match: 15. Looked up from germline, CDR1 is MNHNY and CDR2 is SVGAGI (reference sequence). The length of the CDR3 is 16 residues.

This chain links TRBV2 with TRBJ1-1; D is undetermined. V was pared by 5 bases and J by 5 bases, with 15 bases between. Germline CDR1 is SNHLY and CDR2 is FYNNEI. The CDR3 length is 14 residues. The CDR3 reads CASSSTGVGTEAFF. In DNA form, the CDR3 reads TGTGCCAGCAGTTCAACTGGGGTTGGTACTGAAGCTTTCTTT. The variable domain in full, completed from reference TRBV2 and TRBJ1-1, reads EPEVTQTPSHQVTQMGQEVILRCVPISNHLYFYWYRQILGQKVEFLVSFYNNEISEKSEIFDDQFSVERPDGSNFTLKIRSTKLEDSAMYFCASSSTGVGTEAFFGQGTRLTVV.

This clone was counted a single time. The chain links TRBV11-3 to TRBJ2-7; 8 bases are a match to TRBD2. The length of the CDR3 is 15 residues. Germline V gene data show CDR1 as SGHNT and CDR2 as YENEEA. With 5 bases clipped from V and 7 bases from J, the junction kept 13 bases outside the gene matches. CDR3 coding DNA: TGTGCCAGCAGCCCCGGCGGGAGCGGGAGTGGGGAGCAGTACTTC. As protein: CASSPGGSGSGEQYF.

The CDR3 nucleotides read TGTGCCAGCTCACCAATTCAGGGGGTGGGTAGTTATTCACCCCTCCACTTT. Protein product: CASSPIQGVGSYSPLHF. The genes are TRBV18 and TRBJ1-6, with 7 bases identical to TRBD1. Looked up from germline, CDR1 is KGHSH and CDR2 is LQKENI. The CDR3 has 17 amino acids. With 2 bases clipped from V and 8 bases from J, the junction kept 12 bases outside the gene matches.

The genes are TRBV6-5 and TRBJ1-4, with 7 positions matching TRBD1. Germline V gene sequence: CDR1 MNHEY, CDR2 SVGAGI. V dropped 6 bases and J dropped 7; count of bases not matched to a gene: 11. This CDR3 is 15 amino acids long. As DNA, the CDR3 is TGTGCCAGCAGAAGGATAGACAGGGATGGTGAAAAACTGTTTTTT. It specifies CASRRIDRDGEKLFF.

V is TRBV30 and J is TRBJ1-4; D remains ambiguous. CDR3 length: 14 amino acids. Germline loops: CDR1 GTSNPN, CDR2 SVGIG (reference sequence). V was clipped by 0 bases and J by 7 bases, with 12 bases between them. Written as DNA, the CDR3 is TGTGCCTGGAGTGTATTCACCATAGCTGAAAAACTGTTTTTT. This sequence encodes CAWSVFTIAEKLFF.

The chain is built from TRBV6-1 and TRBJ2-2; 9 positions match TRBD1. The germline gives CDR1 MNHNS, CDR2 SASEGT. V shed 2 bases and J 8 bases; nucleotides not matched to a gene: 3. This CDR3 comprises 14 residues. The CDR3 DNA reads as TGTGCCAGCAGTGAAACAGGGGGCGGTGGGGAGCTGTTTTTT. Amino acid sequence: CASSETGGGGELFF.